Following are 14 T cell receptor beta chains from one sample sequenced in a study of spatial heterogeneity in lung cancer. TCRdb recomputed calls from the 5' RACE reads with MiXCR, one row per CDR3 protein. The repertoire includes roughly 120,000 distinct CDR3 sequences, approximately 10% of them detected once, and 20% to 25% sits in the top ten. Time point: blood at routine non-recurrence follow-up after resection. The sequences come from PBMCs, collected at follow-up. These receptors all stem from a female donor with early-stage non-small cell lung cancer.

This chain uses TRBV19 with TRBJ2-5; D unresolved. The V end was cut by 6 bases, the J end by 3 bases, with 8 bases between. From germline, CDR1 is LNHDA and CDR2 SQIVND (reference sequence). CDR3 length: 12 residues. The CDR3 coding sequence is TGTGCCAGTAGCGACACCAAAGAGACCCAGTACTTC. Amino acid sequence: CASSDTKETQYF. Based on the CDR3 plus reference TRBV19 and TRBJ2-5, the full variable domain is DGGITQSPKYLFRKEGQNVTLSCEQNLNHDAMYWYRQDPGQGLRLIYYSQIVNDFQKGDIAEGYSVSREKKESFPLTVTSAQKNPTAFYLCASSDTKETQYFGPGTRLLVL.

The chain employs TRBV2 and TRBJ2-2, with D possibly being TRBD2 (6 bases). This CDR3 contains 13 residues. Trimming pared 2 bases from V and 7 bases from J, leaving 8 bases between. Germline CDR1 and CDR2: SNHLY and FYNNEI. CDR3 in DNA: TGTGCCAGCAGTGAAAGGGGAGGCGGGGAGCTGTTTTTT. Its protein is CASSERGGGELFF.

This chain connects TRBV6-1 to TRBJ1-5, with 7 bases that match TRBD1. CDR1 is MNHNS and CDR2 is SASEGT in the germline V gene. Unmatched junction bases numbered 5, after V lost 4 bases and J lost 2 bases. The CDR3 extends over 15 amino acids. CDR3 in DNA: TGTGCCAGCAGTGTCAGAGACAGGGGCAATCAGCCCCAGCATTTT. Protein: CASSVRDRGNQPQHF.

The chain combines TRBV7-2 with TRBJ1-5; D not certain. V lost 2 bases and J 0 bases, leaving 8 bases between the germline ends. CDR3 length: 15 residues. Germline values: CDR1 SGHTA, CDR2 FQGNSA. The CDR3 nucleotides read TGTGCCAGCAGCTTAAGGACGGATAGCAATCAGCCCCAGCATTTT. Translated, it gives CASSLRTDSNQPQHF.

This clonotype has a count of ten or more. V gene TRBV3-1 combines with J gene TRBJ2-1, with unresolved D. Germline V gives CDR1 LGHDT, CDR2 YNNKEL (reference sequence). V gave up 0 bases and J gave up 9 bases, with 9 bases separating them. The CDR3 is made up of 13 amino acids. The CDR3 DNA follows: TGTGCCAGCAGCCAAGATGTGGGTCTTGAGCAGTTCTTC. This sequence encodes CASSQDVGLEQFF.

A few counts support this clonotype. This chain uses TRBV3-1 with TRBJ2-5; D is possibly TRBD1 (6 bases). The germline V gene has CDR1 LGHDT and CDR2 YNNKEL (reference sequence). The CDR3 covers 16 residues. V was shortened by 0 bases and J by 6 bases, with 17 bases between the two germline ends. CDR3 DNA: TGTGCCAGCAGCCAAGATTTTCTTGGGGGCAAGAAGACCCAGTACTTC. The encoded protein is CASSQDFLGGKKTQYF.

This clonotype has a count of ten or more. The chain uses TRBV10-2 and TRBJ2-3; D is unresolved. Germline V gene data show CDR1 as WSHSY and CDR2 as SAAADI. The CDR3 totals 12 residues. V was clipped by 8 bases and J by 1 base, with 7 bases between them. The CDR3 reads CASSGGTDTQYF. The CDR3 DNA sequence: TGCGCCAGCTCTGGGGGCACAGATACGCAGTATTTT.

The chain employs TRBV6-6 and TRBJ2-1; D may match TRBD1 or TRBD2 (6 bases each). CDR3 size: 14 residues. V lost 7 bases and J lost 4, with 14 bases in between. Per the germline V gene, CDR1 is MNHNY and CDR2 is SVGAGI (reference sequence). CDR3 in DNA: TGTGCCAGCAAAACGGGGGCGACGTACAATGAGCAGTTCTTC. This sequence encodes CASKTGATYNEQFF.

The chain uses TRBV6-1 and TRBJ2-3; weak D call: TRBD2 (6 bases). The CDR3 runs to 14 residues. Trimming removed 10 bases from V and 0 bases from J, with 14 bases in between. Germline-derived CDR1 and CDR2 are MNHNS and SASEGT. As DNA, the CDR3 is TGTGCCACGAAGGCGGGATTTAGCACAGATACGCAGTATTTT. Residues: CATKAGFSTDTQYF.

This rearrangement joins TRBV15 to TRBJ2-7; D uncertain. Germline V gives CDR1 LNHNV, CDR2 YYDKDF (reference sequence). V was trimmed by 0 bases and J by 2 bases, leaving 8 bases between them. This CDR3 is 14 amino acids long. In DNA, the CDR3 is TGTGCCACCAGCAGAGATCCCTCGACCTACGAGCAGTACTTC. It codes for CATSRDPSTYEQYF.

This clonotype has a handful of counts. V and J are TRBV29-1 and TRBJ2-5; TRBD2 aligns across 11 bases. Germline-derived CDR1 and CDR2 are SQVTM and ANQGSEA. Trimming at V came to 0 bases and at J to 4 bases, leaving 10 bases not matched to a gene. CDR3 length equals 17 residues. The CDR3 DNA is TGCAGCGTTGAAGATCGTCGGGGCACTAGCGGGAGAGAGACCCAGTACTTC. This translates into CSVEDRRGTSGRETQYF.

The CDR3 DNA sequence: TGTGCCAGCAGTAACGGTCCTCAAGAGACCCAGTACTTC. Its protein product is CASSNGPQETQYF. This chain connects TRBV2 to TRBJ2-5; D gene ambiguous. V was shortened by 5 bases and J by 2 bases, with 9 bases between the two germline ends. The CDR3 covers 13 residues. Germline V gene sequence: CDR1 SNHLY, CDR2 FYNNEI. The whole variable domain, remainder taken from reference TRBV2 and TRBJ2-5, is EPEVTQTPSHQVTQMGQEVILRCVPISNHLYFYWYRQILGQKVEFLVSFYNNEISEKSEIFDDQFSVERPDGSNFTLKIRSTKLEDSAMYFCASSNGPQETQYFGPGTRLLVL.

The chain has TRBV2 and TRBJ1-2; the D is unclear. Trimming left V 4 bases short and J 4 bases short, with 13 bases between. The germline V gene encodes CDR1 SNHLY and CDR2 FYNNEI. This CDR3 is built from 14 residues. The CDR3 sequence is CASSVRGLGYGYTF. In nucleotides, the CDR3 is TGTGCCAGCAGTGTTAGAGGGTTAGGCTATGGCTACACCTTC. The whole variable domain, filled in from reference TRBV2 and TRBJ1-2, reads EPEVTQTPSHQVTQMGQEVILRCVPISNHLYFYWYRQILGQKVEFLVSFYNNEISEKSEIFDDQFSVERPDGSNFTLKIRSTKLEDSAMYFCASSVRGLGYGYTFGSGTRLTVV.

There are many counts of this clonotype. The chain carries TRBV29-1 and TRBJ2-1, with TRBD2 matching over 9 bases. CDR3 length: 13 amino acids. Trimming removed 4 bases from V and 9 bases from J; junction bases left unmatched: 7. Germline V gives CDR1 SQVTM, CDR2 ANQGSEA. The chain's CDR3 is CSVARGRGTEQFF. For the CDR3, the DNA is TGCAGCGTTGCCCGCGGGAGGGGGACTGAGCAGTTCTTC.